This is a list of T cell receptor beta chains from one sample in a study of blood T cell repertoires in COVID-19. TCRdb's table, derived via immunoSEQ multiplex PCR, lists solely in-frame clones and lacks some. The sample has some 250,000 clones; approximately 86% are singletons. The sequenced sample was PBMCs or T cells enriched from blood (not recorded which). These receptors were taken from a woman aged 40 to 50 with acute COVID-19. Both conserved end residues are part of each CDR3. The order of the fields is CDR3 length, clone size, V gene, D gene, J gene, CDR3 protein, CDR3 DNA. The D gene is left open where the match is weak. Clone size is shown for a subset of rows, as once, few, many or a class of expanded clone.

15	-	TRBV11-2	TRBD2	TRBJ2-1	CASSLRLAVYNEQFF	TGTGCCAGCAGCTTAAGACTAGCGGTATACAATGAGCAGTTCTTC
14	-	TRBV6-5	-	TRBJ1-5	CASKRGSGNQPQHF	TGTGCCAGCAAAAGGGGGTCAGGGAATCAGCCCCAGCATTTT
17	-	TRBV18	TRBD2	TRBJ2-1	CASSPQRGGSAYNEQFF	TGTGCCAGCTCACCGCAACGGGGCGGGAGCGCCTACAATGAGCAGTTCTTC
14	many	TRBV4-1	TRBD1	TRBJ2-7	CASSQPGQGSEQYF	TGCGCCAGCAGCCAGCCGGGACAGGGGAGCGAGCAGTACTTC
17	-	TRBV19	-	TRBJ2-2	CASSEHLRQGNTGELFF	TGTGCCAGTAGTGAGCACCTCAGGCAGGGTAACACCGGGGAGCTGTTTTTT
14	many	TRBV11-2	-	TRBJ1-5	CASSPGYSNQPQHF	TGTGCCAGCAGCCCAGGTTATAGCAATCAGCCCCAGCATTTT
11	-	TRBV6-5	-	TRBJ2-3	CASRRTDTQYF	TGTGCCAGCCGGAGGACAGATACGCAGTATTTT
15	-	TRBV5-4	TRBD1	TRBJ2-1	CASRPDRVTYNEQFF	TGTGCCAGCAGACCCGACAGGGTTACCTACAATGAGCAGTTCTTC
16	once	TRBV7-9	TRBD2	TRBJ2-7	CASSGLLAGSSYEQYF	TGTGCCAGCAGCGGACTTCTAGCGGGATCCTCCTACGAGCAGTACTTC
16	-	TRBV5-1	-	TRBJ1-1	CASNPGSTLGNTEAFF	TGCGCCAGCAACCCCGGATCAACCCTAGGGAACACTGAAGCTTTCTTT
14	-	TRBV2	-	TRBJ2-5	CASSDSVRGETQYF	TGTGCCAGCAGTGATTCGGTTAGGGGGGAGACCCAGTACTTC
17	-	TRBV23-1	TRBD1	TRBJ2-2	CASSQDRGRGITGELFF	TGCGCCAGCAGTCAAGACAGGGGGCGCGGGATCACCGGGGAGCTGTTTTTT
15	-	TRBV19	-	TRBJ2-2	CASSINAERAGELFF	TGTGCCAGTAGTATCAATGCGGAGCGGGCCGGGGAGCTGTTTTTT
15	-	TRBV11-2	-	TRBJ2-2	CASSFRDPITGELFF	TGTGCCAGCAGCTTCCGGGATCCCATCACCGGGGAGCTGTTTTTT
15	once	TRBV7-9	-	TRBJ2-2	CASSLLTGTTGELFF	TGTGCCAGCAGCTTATTAACGGGAACTACCGGGGAGCTGTTTTTT
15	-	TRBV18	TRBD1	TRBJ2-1	CASSPGGGQGNEQFF	TGTGCCAGCTCACCGGGGGGCGGACAGGGCAATGAGCAGTTCTTC